This entry features one T cell receptor (beta chain) sequence. This record belongs to a study of blood T cell repertoires in COVID-19. Across the study: T cells, B-cell-depleted T cells, or PBMCs provided the cDNA or gDNA that served as material.

V shed 7 bases, J shed 1 base, and the junction held 7 bases outside the gene matches. This CDR3 is built from 15 residues. The V gene's germline CDR1 is MDHEN and CDR2 SYDVKM. The data were produced by immunoSEQ multiplex PCR, yet TCRdb's version contains in-frame clones alone and is incomplete. Altogether approximately 200,000 clones are present, 70% to 85% being singletons, with the ten largest covering 3% to 3.5%. Sequencing was carried out using PBMCs or T cells enriched from blood (not recorded which). This sequence originates from a woman in her 30s who had recovered from COVID-19. The chain has TRBV28 and TRBJ1-5; the match to TRBD1 covers 7 bases. CDR3 sequence reads: CASTRTGGSNQPQHF. The CDR3 DNA is TGTGCCAGCACCCGGACAGGAGGAAGCAATCAGCCCCAGCATTTT.